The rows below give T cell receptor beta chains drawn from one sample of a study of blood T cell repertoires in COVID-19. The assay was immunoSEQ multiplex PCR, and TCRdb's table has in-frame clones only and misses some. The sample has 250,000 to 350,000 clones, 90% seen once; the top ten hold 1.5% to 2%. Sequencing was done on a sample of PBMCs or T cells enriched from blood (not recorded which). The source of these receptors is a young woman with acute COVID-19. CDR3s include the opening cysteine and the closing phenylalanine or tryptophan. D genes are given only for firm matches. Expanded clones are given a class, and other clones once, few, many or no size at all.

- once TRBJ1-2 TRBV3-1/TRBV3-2 TGTGCCAGCAGCCCCCTCCCGGGGGGGCCCGGCTATGGCTACACCTTC CASSPLPGGPGYGYTF
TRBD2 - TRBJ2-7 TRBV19 TGTGCCAGTAGTATTGGGTTAGCGGGAGGCTACGAGCAGTACTTC CASSIGLAGGYEQYF
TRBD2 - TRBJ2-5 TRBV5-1 TGCGCCAGTAGTGCGGGAGGCCAGTCCCAAGAGACCCAGTACTTC CASSAGGQSQETQYF
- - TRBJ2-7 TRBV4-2 TGTGCCAGCAGCCAAGATGTGGCGGTCCCCTACGAGCAGTACTTC CASSQDVAVPYEQYF
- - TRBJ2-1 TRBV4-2 TGTGCCAGCAGCCTTAGTACTGGGACAATCTACAATGAGCAGTTCTTC CASSLSTGTIYNEQFF
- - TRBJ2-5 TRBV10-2 TGCGCCAGCAGTCGTAGTCCACGGGAGACCCAGTACTTC CASSRSPRETQYF
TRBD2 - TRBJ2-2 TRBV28 TGTGCCAGCAGTTTACTGAGCGGGAGGAACACCGGGGAGCTGTTTTTT CASSLLSGRNTGELFF
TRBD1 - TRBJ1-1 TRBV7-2 TGTGCCAGCAGCTTAGCTACAGGGGGCATTACTGAAGCTTTCTTT CASSLATGGITEAFF
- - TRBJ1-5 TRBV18 TGTGCCAGCACCGGGACACCCACGGAGCCCCAGCATTTT CASTGTPTEPQHF
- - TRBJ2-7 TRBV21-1 TGTGCCAGCAGTTCGGGACTAGCGGGAGACCCAGACCCCTTCTACGAGCAGTACTTC CASSSGLAGDPDPFYEQYF
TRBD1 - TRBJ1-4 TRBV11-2 TGTGCCAGCAGCCAGAGTCCCGACAGGGAGTACGAAAAACTGTTTTTT CASSQSPDREYEKLFF
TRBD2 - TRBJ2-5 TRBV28 TGTGCCAGCAGTTTTAGTTTCGGGGGGGGCAGGGACCAAGAGACCCAGTACTTC CASSFSFGGGRDQETQYF
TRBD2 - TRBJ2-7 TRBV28 TGTGCCAGCAGGGGGACTAGCGGAACCTACGAGCAGTACTTC CASRGTSGTYEQYF
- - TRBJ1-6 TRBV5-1 TGCGCCAGCAGCTTGGAGGGGGGGCCTAATTCACCCCTCCACTTT CASSLEGGPNSPLHF
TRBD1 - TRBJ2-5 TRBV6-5 TGTGCCAGCAGCGACAGGGAAGAGACCCAGTACTTC CASSDREETQYF
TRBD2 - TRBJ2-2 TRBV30 TGTGCCTGGAGTGTACTGGCGGGAGGGCCGAACACCGGGGAGCTGTTTTTT CAWSVLAGGPNTGELFF
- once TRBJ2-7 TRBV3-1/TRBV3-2 TGTGCCAGCAGCCAATTAGGGAGCTCCTACGAGCAGTACTTC CASSQLGSSYEQYF
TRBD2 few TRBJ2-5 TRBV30 TGTGCCTGGAGTGTAACAGGCGGGAGCAGGGAGACCCAGTACTTC CAWSVTGGSRETQYF
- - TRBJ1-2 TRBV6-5 TGTGCCTCCTCACGGGGGGGGAGATATGGCTACACCTTC CASSRGGRYGYTF
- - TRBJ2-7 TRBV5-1 TGCGCCAGCAGCCCCTTCGGGGAAAGCTCCTACGAGCAGTACTTC CASSPFGESSYEQYF
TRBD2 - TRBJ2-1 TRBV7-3 TGTGCCAGCAGCTCGACTAGCGGGGGGAACAATGAGCAGTTCTTC CASSSTSGGNNEQFF
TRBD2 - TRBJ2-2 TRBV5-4 TGTGCCAGCAGCCCACCCCTCGGAGGCGGGAGGCACACCGGGGAGCTGTTTTTT CASSPPLGGGRHTGELFF
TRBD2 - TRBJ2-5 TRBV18 TGTGCCAGCTCACCACCTAGCGGGAGAACGTCGTGGCAAGAGACCCAGTACTTC CASSPPSGRTSWQETQYF
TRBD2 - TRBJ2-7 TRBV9 TGTGCCAGCAGCTCCCAGCCGGCTAGCGGGAGGTTTGAGCAGTACTTC CASSSQPASGRFEQYF
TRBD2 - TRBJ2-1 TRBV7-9 TGTGCCAGCAGCATGCGGACTAGCGGCATAATGGGTGAGCAGTTCTTC CASSMRTSGIMGEQFF
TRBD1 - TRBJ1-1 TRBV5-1 TGCGCCAGCAGCCCCCGGGACAGTCGAAACACTGAAGCTTTCTTT CASSPRDSRNTEAFF
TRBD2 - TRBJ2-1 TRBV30 TGTGCCTGGAGTGATACTAGCGGGAGAAAGTTCTTC CAWSDTSGRKFF
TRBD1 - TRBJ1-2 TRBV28 TGTGCCAGCAGTTTGACAGGGACGGCTGGCTACACCTTC CASSLTGTAGYTF
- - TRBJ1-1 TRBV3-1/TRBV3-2 TGTGCCAGCAGCCAAAGGGGGGGGGTGAACACTGAAGCTTTCTTT CASSQRGGVNTEAFF
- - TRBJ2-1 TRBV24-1 TGTGCCACCAGTGGCGGTCCAGTCGGGCGGGACGGGTACAATGAGCAGTTCTTC CATSGGPVGRDGYNEQFF
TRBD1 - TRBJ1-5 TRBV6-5 TGTGCCAGCAGTTACGGGACAGGATATAGCAATCAGCCCCAGCATTTT CASSYGTGYSNQPQHF
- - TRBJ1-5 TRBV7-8 TGTGCCAGCAGCTTAGGCCGGGGGGGGGAGCCCCAGCATTTT CASSLGRGGEPQHF
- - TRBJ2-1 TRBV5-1 TGCGCCAGCAGCTTGGACGGGGGCTACAATGAGCAGTTCTTC CASSLDGGYNEQFF
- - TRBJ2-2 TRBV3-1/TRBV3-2 TGTGCCAGCAGCCGCCTGGCGGCCGGGGAGCTGTTTTTT CASSRLAAGELFF
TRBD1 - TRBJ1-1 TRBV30 TGTGCCTGGAGTGTGGACAGGGTGAGCACTGAAGCTTTCTTT CAWSVDRVSTEAFF
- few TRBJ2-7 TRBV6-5 TGTGCCAGCAGAAGAGGCTACGAGCAGTACTTC CASRRGYEQYF
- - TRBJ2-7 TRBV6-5 TGTGCCAGCAGCCGCCACAGGGATTCCTCCTACGAGCAGTACTTC CASSRHRDSSYEQYF
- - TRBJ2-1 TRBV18 TGTGCCAGCTCACCACCCTCCCCCAATGAGCAGTTCTTC CASSPPSPNEQFF
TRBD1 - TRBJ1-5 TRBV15 TGTGCCACCAGCAGGGACAGGTTGGGGAGTCAGCCCCAGCATTTT CATSRDRLGSQPQHF
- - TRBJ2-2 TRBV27 TGTGCCAGCAGACAGGGAATTTTAGGGGAGCTGTTTTTT CASRQGILGELFF
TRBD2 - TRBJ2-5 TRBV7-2 TGTGCCAGCAGCTTAGTGGGACTATTAGCTAAAGAGACCCAGTACTTC CASSLVGLLAKETQYF
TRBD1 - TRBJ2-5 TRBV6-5 TGTGCCAGCAGAGGGACAGCCCAAGAGACCCAGTACTTC CASRGTAQETQYF
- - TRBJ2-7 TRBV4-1 TGCGCCAGCAGCCAACAGGGGGGATACGAGCAGTACTTC CASSQQGGYEQYF
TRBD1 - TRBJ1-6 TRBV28 TGTGCCATCCAGGGGGCCGATTCACCCCTCCACTTT CAIQGADSPLHF
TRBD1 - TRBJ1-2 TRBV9 TGTGCCAGCAGCTTCGGACAGGAGGTGAATTACTATGGCTACACCTTC CASSFGQEVNYYGYTF
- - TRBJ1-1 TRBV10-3 TGTGCCATCAGTGTAGGCAGGAGGTCTAACACTGAAGCTTTCTTT CAISVGRRSNTEAFF
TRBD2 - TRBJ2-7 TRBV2 TGTGCCAGCAGGCATGGCCCGGACGGGGGGTACGAGCAGTACTTC CASRHGPDGGYEQYF
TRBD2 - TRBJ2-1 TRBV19 TGTGCCAGTAGTATAGGGGGTAGCGGGAGGGCAAGCTCCTACAATGAGCAGTTCTTC CASSIGGSGRASSYNEQFF
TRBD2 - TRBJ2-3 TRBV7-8 TGTGCCAGCAGCGCCGGGACTAGCGGCCCGGGTACGCAGTATTTT CASSAGTSGPGTQYF